The T cell receptor beta chain described here comes from a study of blood T cell repertoires in COVID-19. Study-level background: Samples of COVID-19 (acute and convalescent) were obtained from the United States, Italy and Spain. T cells, B-cell-depleted T cells, or PBMCs provided the cDNA or gDNA that served as material.

Trimming removed 1 base from V and 1 base from J; junction bases left unmatched: 5. The CDR3 totals 17 residues. Germline V gene sequence: CDR1 LNHNV, CDR2 YYDKDF (reference sequence). Source study methods: Amplification with reference gene primers provided the estimates of nucleated cell counts. Clones were sequenced by immunoSEQ multiplex PCR, and TCRdb holds only the in-frame ones, with some missing. Clone size and the V and J calls come from that table; the DNA yielded D and trimming. The table shows 190,000 or so clones, with more than 75% occurring only once. Material: peripheral blood. The receptor was derived from a man aged 55-75 years who had recovered from COVID-19. V usage is TRBV15 and J usage is TRBJ2-3; TRBD2 agrees at 10 bases. The CDR3 sequence: CATSRVIGTSGTDTQYF. CDR3 in DNA: TGTGCCACCAGCAGAGTCATCGGGACTAGCGGCACAGATACGCAGTATTTT. Drawing the rest from reference TRBV15 and TRBJ2-3, the complete variable domain is DAMVIQNPRYQVTQFGKPVTLSCSQTLNHNVMYWYQQKSSQAPKLLFHYYDKDFNNEADTPDNFQSRRPNTSFCFLDIRSPGLGDTAMYLCATSRVIGTSGTDTQYFGPGTRLTVL.